The text below deals with one T cell receptor (beta chain). Its matching antigen is unknown. This CDR3 contains 11 residues. Germline V gene lookup returns CDR1 SGHNT and CDR2 YYREEE (reference sequence). Trimming stripped 2 bases from V and 7 bases from J, with 3 bases between. The method was immunoSEQ multiplex PCR; TCRdb's version includes in-frame clones alone and lacks a portion of them. The table has 23,000 or so clones, 70% to 80% seen once; the top ten hold 6.5% to 8%. Relapse after autologous stem cell transplantation occurred in every patient, and brentuximab vedotin exposure varied. The sample belongs to a study of PD-1 blockade in classical Hodgkin lymphoma. Findings of the study overall: CD8+ TCR diversity did not rise significantly by C4D1, unlike CD4+. Baseline diversity was lower in partial responders and progressors than complete responders.

The receptor comes from a human donor with classical Hodgkin lymphoma. The rearrangement links TRBV5-4 to TRBJ1-4; D gene ambiguous. The source material was peripheral blood mononuclear cells (PBMCs), sampled at baseline. The CDR3 nucleotides are TGTGCCAGCAGCTTAGGTGAAAAACTGTTTTTT. It yields the protein CASSLGEKLFF.